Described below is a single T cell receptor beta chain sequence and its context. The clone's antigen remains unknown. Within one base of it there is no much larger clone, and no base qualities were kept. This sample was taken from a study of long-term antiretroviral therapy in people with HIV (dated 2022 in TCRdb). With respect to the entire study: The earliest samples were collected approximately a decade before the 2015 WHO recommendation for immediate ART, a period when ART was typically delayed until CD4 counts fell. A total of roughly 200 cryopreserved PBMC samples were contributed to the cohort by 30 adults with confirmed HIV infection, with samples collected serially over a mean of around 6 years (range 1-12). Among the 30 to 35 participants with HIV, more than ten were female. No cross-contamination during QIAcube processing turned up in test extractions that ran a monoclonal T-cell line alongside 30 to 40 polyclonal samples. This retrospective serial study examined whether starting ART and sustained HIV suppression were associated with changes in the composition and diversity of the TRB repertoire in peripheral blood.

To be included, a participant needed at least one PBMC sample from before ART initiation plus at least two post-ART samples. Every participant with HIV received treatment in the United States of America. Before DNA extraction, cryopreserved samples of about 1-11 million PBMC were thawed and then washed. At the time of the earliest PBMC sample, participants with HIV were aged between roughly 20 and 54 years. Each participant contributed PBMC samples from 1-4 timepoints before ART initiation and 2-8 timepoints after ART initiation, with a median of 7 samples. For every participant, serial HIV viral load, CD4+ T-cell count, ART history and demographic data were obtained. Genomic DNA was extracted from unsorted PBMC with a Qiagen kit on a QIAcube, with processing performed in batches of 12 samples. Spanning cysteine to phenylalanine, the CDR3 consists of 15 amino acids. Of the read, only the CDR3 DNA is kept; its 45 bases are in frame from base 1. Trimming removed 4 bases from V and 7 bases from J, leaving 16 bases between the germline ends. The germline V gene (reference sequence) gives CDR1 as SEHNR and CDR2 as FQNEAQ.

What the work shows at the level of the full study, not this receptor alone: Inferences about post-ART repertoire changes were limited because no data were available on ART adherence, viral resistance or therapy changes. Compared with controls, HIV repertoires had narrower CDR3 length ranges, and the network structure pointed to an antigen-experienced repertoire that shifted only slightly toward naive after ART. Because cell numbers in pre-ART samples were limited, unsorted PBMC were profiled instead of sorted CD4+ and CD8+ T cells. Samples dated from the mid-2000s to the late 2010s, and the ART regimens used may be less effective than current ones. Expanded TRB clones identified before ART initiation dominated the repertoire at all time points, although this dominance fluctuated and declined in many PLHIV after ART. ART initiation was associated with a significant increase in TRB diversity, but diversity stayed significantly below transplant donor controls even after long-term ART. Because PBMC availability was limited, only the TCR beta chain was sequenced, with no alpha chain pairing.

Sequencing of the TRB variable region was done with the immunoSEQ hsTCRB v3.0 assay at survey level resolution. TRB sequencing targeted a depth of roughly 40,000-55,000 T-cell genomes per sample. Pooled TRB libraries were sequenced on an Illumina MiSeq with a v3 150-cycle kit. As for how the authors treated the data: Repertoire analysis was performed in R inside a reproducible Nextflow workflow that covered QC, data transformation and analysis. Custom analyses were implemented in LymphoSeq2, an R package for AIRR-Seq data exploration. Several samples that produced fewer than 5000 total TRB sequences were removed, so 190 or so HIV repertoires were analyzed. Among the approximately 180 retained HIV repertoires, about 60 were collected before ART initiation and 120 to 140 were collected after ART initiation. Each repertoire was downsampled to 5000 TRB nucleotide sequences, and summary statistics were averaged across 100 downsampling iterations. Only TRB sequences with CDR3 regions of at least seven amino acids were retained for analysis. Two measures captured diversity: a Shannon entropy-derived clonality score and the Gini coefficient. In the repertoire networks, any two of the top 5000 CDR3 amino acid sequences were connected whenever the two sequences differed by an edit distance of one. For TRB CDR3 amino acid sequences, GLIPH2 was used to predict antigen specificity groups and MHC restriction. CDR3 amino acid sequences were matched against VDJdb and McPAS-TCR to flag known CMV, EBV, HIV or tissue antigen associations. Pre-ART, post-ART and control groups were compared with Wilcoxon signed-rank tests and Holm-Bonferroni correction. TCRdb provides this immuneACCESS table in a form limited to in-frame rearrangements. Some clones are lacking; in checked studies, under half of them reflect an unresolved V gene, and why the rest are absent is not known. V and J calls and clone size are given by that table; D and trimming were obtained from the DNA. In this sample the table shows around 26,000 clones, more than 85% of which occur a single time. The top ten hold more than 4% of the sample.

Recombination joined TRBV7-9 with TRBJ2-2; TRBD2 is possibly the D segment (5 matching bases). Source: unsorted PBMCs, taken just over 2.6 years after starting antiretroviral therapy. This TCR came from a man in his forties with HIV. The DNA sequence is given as TGTGCCAGCAGCTCCCGTCCCCAAGGAGGCGGGGAGCTGTTTTTT. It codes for CASSSRPQGGGELFF.